These 12 T cell receptor beta chains were all obtained from the same sample, sequenced in a study of OX40 agonist ivuxolimab in advanced cancers. Profiled with immunoSEQ multiplex PCR; TCRdb holds only in-frame clones, not every one. The repertoire consists of roughly 87,000 clones, with roughly 93% occurring once and the leading ten covering around 0.71%. The specimen comprised CD4+ or CD8+ T cells sorted from blood, sampled in a trial of the OX40 agonist ivuxolimab. These receptors were collected from an adult with an advanced solid tumor such as melanoma, head and neck, liver or kidney cancer.

This rearrangement joins TRBV5-1 to TRBJ2-1, with D possibly TRBD2 on 6 matching bases. The germline V gene encodes CDR1 SGHRS and CDR2 YFSETQ. The CDR3 runs to 15 residues. Trimming shortened V by 2 bases and J by 1 base, and 10 bases separated the two germline ends. The CDR3 sequence is CASSLVAGSYNEQFF. CDR3 coding DNA: TGCGCCAGCAGCTTAGTTGCGGGGTCCTACAATGAGCAGTTCTTC.

V is TRBV5-6 and J is TRBJ2-5; no definite D call. V lost 4 bases, J lost 5 bases, and 6 bases lay in between. The CDR3 extends over 11 amino acids. Germline V gene sequence: CDR1 SGHDT, CDR2 YYEEEE. CDR3 region: CASSVRETQYF. As DNA, the CDR3 is TGTGCCAGCAGCGTCCGGGAGACCCAGTACTTC. The whole variable domain, remainder taken from reference TRBV5-6 and TRBJ2-5, is DAGVTQSPTHLIKTRGQQVTLRCSPKSGHDTVSWYQQALGQGPQFIFQYYEEEERQRGNFPDRFSGHQFPNYSSELNVNALLLGDSALYLCASSVRETQYFGPGTRLLVL.

The V call is TRBV5-6, the J call TRBJ2-7, with D possibly called TRBD1 or TRBD2 (5 bases each). CDR1 is SGHDT and CDR2 is YYEEEE in the germline V gene. V lost 5 bases to trimming and J lost 2 bases, with 14 bases between them. CDR3 size: 14 residues. CDR3 nucleotides: TGTGCCAGCAGGGGACCCGGTGTGACCTACGAGCAGTACTTC. The encoded protein is CASRGPGVTYEQYF.

The genes are TRBV7-6 and TRBJ1-1, with TRBD1 matching over 7 bases. Germline assignment: CDR1 SGHVS and CDR2 FNYEAQ. CDR3 size: 15 residues. V lost 4 bases to trimming and J lost 3 bases; unmatched junction nucleotides: 8. CDR3 loop: CASSSGGDRDTEAFF. The CDR3 DNA reads TGTGCCAGCAGCTCAGGGGGAGACAGGGACACTGAAGCTTTCTTT.

The CDR3 sequence is CASTKSRERGFNEQFF. The CDR3 DNA follows: TGTGCCAGCACCAAAAGTCGGGAACGGGGGTTCAATGAGCAGTTCTTC. This chain links TRBV27 with TRBJ2-1; maybe TRBD2 (6 bases). Trimming took 7 bases from V and 6 from J, leaving 22 bases between them. The CDR3 loop spans 16 amino acids. Germline-derived CDR1 and CDR2 are MNHEY and SMNVEV (reference sequence).

V usage is TRBV5-4 and J usage is TRBJ2-5, with TRBD1 matching 7 bases. The CDR3 length is 14 residues. CDR1 is SGHNT, CDR2 YYREEE, per germline (reference sequence). With 5 bases clipped from V and 5 bases from J, the junction kept 9 bases outside the gene matches. DNA of the CDR3: TGTGCCAGCAGTTATCAGGGGGTGGAGGAGACCCAGTACTTC. It codes for CASSYQGVEETQYF. The full variable domain, its missing parts supplied by reference TRBV5-4 and TRBJ2-5, is ETGVTQSPTHLIKTRGQQVTLRCSSQSGHNTVSWYQQALGQGPQFIFQYYREEENGRGNFPPRFSGLQFPNYSSELNVNALELDDSALYLCASSYQGVEETQYFGPGTRLLVL.

This clone was seen a single time. The chain links TRBV30 to TRBJ1-3; D is possibly TRBD1 (5 bases). The germline gives CDR1 GTSNPN, CDR2 SVGIG (reference sequence). There are 14 residues in the CDR3. V lost 8 bases and J 10 bases, leaving 24 bases between the germline ends. CDR3 DNA: TGTGCCGGGCTGTGGACTGGGACTGTTAGGACCATATATTTT. Amino acid sequence: CAGLWTGTVRTIYF.

This sequence joins TRBV7-6 and TRBJ2-1; D is uncertain. This CDR3 region has 15 residues. Trimming stripped 1 base from V and 0 bases from J, with 7 bases between. Looked up from germline, CDR1 is SGHVS and CDR2 is FNYEAQ. As DNA, the CDR3 is TGTGCCAGCAGCTTAGAACTAAGCTCCTACAATGAGCAGTTCTTC. It codes for CASSLELSSYNEQFF.

This chain joins TRBV27 and TRBJ2-7; 12 nucleotides align to TRBD2. This CDR3 has 17 residues. Germline CDR1 and CDR2: MNHEY and SMNVEV (reference sequence). V shed 3 bases, J shed 2 bases, and the junction held 8 bases outside the gene matches. The CDR3, as DNA: TGTGCCAGCAGTTTTTCAGCTGGACTAGCGGGGACCTACGAGCAGTACTTC. This encodes CASSFSAGLAGTYEQYF.

The chain carries TRBV7-2 and TRBJ2-5; 7 nucleotides match TRBD1. Germline values: CDR1 SGHTA, CDR2 FQGNSA. This CDR3 has 14 residues. With V trimmed by 1 base and J by 2 bases, 1 base remained unmatched. This CDR3 is CASSLGQGQETQYF. In DNA, the CDR3 is TGTGCCAGCAGCTTAGGACAGGGTCAAGAGACCCAGTACTTC.

The V gene is TRBV11-2, the J gene TRBJ1-6, with 7 bases aligning to TRBD1. This CDR3 contains 14 residues. Losses at the gene ends were 2 bases for V and 10 bases for J; bases not matched to a gene: 5. Germline V gene lookup returns CDR1 SGHAT and CDR2 FQNNGV. CDR3 region: CASSLLQGFSPLHF. The CDR3 DNA reads TGTGCCAGCAGCTTATTACAGGGGTTCTCACCCCTCCACTTT. The whole variable domain, filled in from reference TRBV11-2 and TRBJ1-6, reads EAGVAQSPRYKIIEKRQSVAFWCNPISGHATLYWYQQILGQGPKLLIQFQNNGVVDDSQLPKDRFSAERLKGVDSTLKIQPAKLEDSAVYLCASSLLQGFSPLHFGNGTRLTVT.

The CDR3 sequence is CASSLRQGASEQFF. CDR3 sequence (DNA): TGTGCCAGCAGCTTGAGACAGGGGGCAAGTGAGCAGTTCTTC. This chain joins TRBV7-3 and TRBJ2-1; 10 nucleotides match TRBD1. Germline V CDR1 and CDR2: SGHTA, FQGTGA. V was pared by 3 bases and J by 9 bases, with 5 bases of the junction left unmatched. The CDR3 contains 14 residues.